The clone carrying this T cell receptor (beta chain) has just a few counts. With 2 bases removed from V and 4 bases from J, the gap between germline ends came to 12 bases. The germline V gene encodes CDR1 DFQATT and CDR2 SNEGSKA (reference sequence). There are 15 residues in the CDR3. The record originates from a study of patients and donors after allogeneic stem cell transplantation. MiXCR was run by TCRdb on the RT-PCR reads, yielding one entry per CDR3 protein. Of approximately 430,000 distinct CDR3 sequences in the sample, under 20% were seen once. The source material was blood, either unsorted or a sorted T cell fraction (not recorded which). This TCR derives from a human donor who was either an allogeneic HSCT recipient or a stem cell or donor lymphocyte infusion donor (not recorded which). It is not recorded whose cells these are; they may come from a transplant donor. The chain employs TRBV20-1 and TRBJ1-6; D is unclear. The CDR3 sequence is CSARIGLNYNSPLHF. CDR3 nucleotide sequence: TGCAGTGCTAGAATCGGCCTTAATTATAATTCACCCCTCCACTTT.